This TCR beta chain was found in a study of blood T cell repertoires in COVID-19. On the study more broadly: PBMCs, B-cell-depleted T cells, or T cells provided the cDNA or gDNA that made up the material.

The germline V gene encodes CDR1 MGHRA and CDR2 YSYEKL. The CDR3 runs to 14 residues. The V and J ends lost 4 bases and 6 bases, in that order; junction bases with no gene match: 8. Profiling relied on immunoSEQ multiplex PCR, and the TCRdb table lists in-frame clones only, not all of them. Among hundreds of thousands of clones listed, 85% were seen once. The sequenced material came from PBMCs or T cells enriched from blood (not recorded which). The rearrangement joins TRBV4-1 to TRBJ1-2; 7 bases line up with TRBD1. The source is a woman in her 50s who had recovered from COVID-19. CDR3 region: CASSRGGGGNGYTF. In DNA, the CDR3 is TGCGCCAGCAGCCGCGGCGGAGGGGGCAATGGCTACACCTTC.